A selection of T cell receptor beta chains follows, all from one sample in a study of T cell changes during pregnancy in multiple sclerosis. Data came from immunoSEQ multiplex PCR; TCRdb stores just in-frame clones and leaves some out. The sample yields tens of thousands of clones, approximately 92% seen once. Sequencing used peripheral blood, obtained before pregnancy. The receptors derive from a female donor with multiple sclerosis, enrolled in a pregnancy study. The CDR3 runs from the conserved cysteine through the conserved F or W. A D gene is named only where the DNA matches it firmly. Clone size, where shown, is once, few, many, or a class for clones that have expanded.

cdr3_aa cdr3_nt j_call clone_size d_call v_call
CASSPRSGLEARVYEQYF TGTGCCAGCTCACCACGGTCTGGACTAGAGGCCCGTGTCTACGAGCAGTACTTC TRBJ2-7 NA TRBD2 TRBV18
CASSLSRLAGAYNEQFF TGTGCCAGCAGCTTGAGCCGACTAGCGGGAGCCTACAATGAGCAGTTCTTC TRBJ2-1 NA TRBD2 TRBV7-2
CASSLTGARTDTQYF TGTGCCAGCAGTTTGACGGGAGCACGCACAGATACGCAGTATTTT TRBJ2-3 NA NA TRBV28
CASSQRPPGLSALRGGEQFF TGTGCCAGCAGCCAGAGGCCGCCGGGACTCTCTGCCCTACGGGGGGGTGAGCAGTTCTTC TRBJ2-1 NA TRBD2 TRBV4-2
CAWRLDGTYEQYF TGTGCCTGGAGATTAGATGGTACCTACGAGCAGTACTTC TRBJ2-7 NA NA TRBV30
CASSPQTSGSTDTQYF TGTGCCAGCTCACCACAGACTAGCGGGAGTACAGATACGCAGTATTTT TRBJ2-3 NA TRBD2 TRBV18
CASSLNRVREDTQYF TGTGCCAGCAGCCTAAACAGGGTCAGAGAAGATACGCAGTATTTT TRBJ2-3 NA NA TRBV9
CASSTAGPSGYTF TGTGCCAGTAGTACCGCGGGTCCAAGTGGCTACACCTTC TRBJ1-2 NA NA TRBV19
CASSIGRSYEQYF TGTGCCAGTAGTATAGGGAGGTCCTACGAGCAGTACTTC TRBJ2-7 NA NA TRBV19
CATSRQLGLDEQFF TGTGCCACCAGCAGACAACTAGGGCTGGATGAGCAGTTCTTC TRBJ2-1 NA NA TRBV15
CASSKGTGGGIRGNTIYF TGTGCCAGCAGTAAAGGAACAGGGGGCGGGATTAGGGGAAACACCATATATTTT TRBJ1-3 NA TRBD1 TRBV28
CASTMGQGVRIAFF TGTGCCAGTACCATGGGACAGGGGGTCCGTATAGCTTTCTTT TRBJ1-1 NA TRBD1 TRBV19
CASSLLQGTDTQYF TGTGCCAGCAGTTTACTACAGGGCACAGATACGCAGTATTTT TRBJ2-3 NA NA TRBV28
CASSPNIGHQETQYF TGTGCCAGCTCACCGAACATAGGACATCAAGAGACCCAGTACTTC TRBJ2-5 NA NA TRBV18
CASSRVNEQFF TGTGCCAGCAGCAGGGTCAATGAGCAGTTCTTC TRBJ2-1 NA NA TRBV6-1
CASSQIDTEAFF TGTGCCAGCAGTCAGATTGACACTGAAGCTTTCTTT TRBJ1-1 NA NA TRBV28
CASSGGQLSYEQYF TGTGCCAGCAGCGGGGGACAGCTATCCTACGAGCAGTACTTC TRBJ2-7 NA TRBD1 TRBV7-9
CASNAGGNTGELFF TGTGCCAGCAATGCGGGAGGGAACACCGGGGAGCTGTTTTTT TRBJ2-2 NA TRBD2 TRBV6-5
CASSGLGLRVEETQYF TGTGCCAGCAGCGGACTGGGACTAAGGGTTGAGGAGACCCAGTACTTC TRBJ2-5 NA TRBD2 TRBV13
CASNPRGQAFF TGTGCCAGCAACCCCAGGGGGCAAGCTTTCTTT TRBJ1-1 NA TRBD1 TRBV6-7
CASSSPGQGFYEQYF TGTGCCAGCAGCTCACCGGGACAGGGGTTTTACGAGCAGTACTTC TRBJ2-7 NA TRBD1 TRBV5-4
CSAGGPNTQYF TGCAGTGCGGGGGGTCCGAATACGCAGTATTTT TRBJ2-3 NA NA TRBV20-1
CASSLATGPQYF TGTGCCAGCAGCTTGGCCACAGGACCCCAGTACTTC TRBJ2-5 NA NA TRBV5-6
CASSFGGQGDTEAFF TGTGCCAGCAGCTTCGGCGGACAGGGGGACACTGAAGCTTTCTTT TRBJ1-1 NA TRBD1 TRBV5-4
CATRPGYTGELFF TGTGCCACCCGGCCAGGGTACACCGGGGAGCTGTTTTTT TRBJ2-2 once NA TRBV6-6
CAWAPGGYGYTF TGTGCCTGGGCGCCAGGGGGCTATGGCTACACCTTC TRBJ1-2 NA TRBD1 TRBV30
CAWSVTQNTEAFF TGTGCCTGGAGTGTAACTCAGAACACTGAAGCTTTCTTT TRBJ1-1 NA NA TRBV30
CASSGTSGNEQFF TGTGCCAGCAGCGGGACTAGCGGAAATGAGCAGTTCTTC TRBJ2-1 NA TRBD2 TRBV7-6
CASSPRAPTSTDTQYF TGTGCCAGCAGCCCCCGTGCGCCTACTAGCACAGATACGCAGTATTTT TRBJ2-3 NA NA TRBV7-2
CASGPPDTQYF TGCGCCTCGGGTCCCCCAGATACGCAGTATTTT TRBJ2-3 once NA TRBV4-1
CASSLAGVGEQFF TGTGCCAGCAGCTTAGCCGGGGTTGGTGAGCAGTTCTTC TRBJ2-1 NA NA TRBV7-8
CAWSWGDEQYF TGTGCCTGGAGCTGGGGGGACGAGCAGTACTTC TRBJ2-7 NA NA TRBV30
CASSQVGAGELFF TGCGCCAGCAGCCAAGTCGGGGCCGGGGAGCTGTTTTTT TRBJ2-2 NA NA TRBV4-1
CASSLTGGDQPQHF TGTGCCAGCAGTTTGACAGGGGGCGATCAGCCCCAGCATTTT TRBJ1-5 NA TRBD1 TRBV6-1
CASSLPGQGNYGYTF TGTGCCAGCAGCTTACCGGGACAGGGAAACTATGGCTACACCTTC TRBJ1-2 NA TRBD1 TRBV7-9
CASISGYTEAFF TGTGCCAGTATCTCGGGTTACACTGAAGCTTTCTTT TRBJ1-1 NA NA TRBV19
CASSLGRVGYGYTF TGTGCCAGCAGTTTGGGCAGGGTCGGCTATGGCTACACCTTC TRBJ1-2 NA NA TRBV2
CATSRDSGTEAFF TGTGCCACCAGCAGAGATTCGGGGACAGAAGCTTTCTTT TRBJ1-1 NA NA TRBV15
CASSLALAGGLGEQYF TGTGCCAGCAGCTTAGCGCTGGCGGGAGGGCTGGGCGAGCAGTACTTC TRBJ2-7 NA TRBD2 TRBV7-6
CASSEYKAGSYEQYF TGTGCCAGCAGTGAATACAAGGCGGGCTCCTACGAGCAGTACTTC TRBJ2-7 NA NA TRBV25-1
CASVAERSYNEQFF TGTGCCAGCGTGGCAGAGCGCTCCTACAATGAGCAGTTCTTC TRBJ2-1 NA NA TRBV25-1
CASSPEAWVPPNEQYF TGTGCCAGCAGCCCTGAGGCATGGGTCCCTCCCAACGAGCAGTACTTC TRBJ2-7 NA NA TRBV7-2
CASSLSFESDTQYF TGTGCCAGCAGCCTTAGTTTTGAGTCAGATACGCAGTATTTT TRBJ2-3 NA NA TRBV5-4
CASSFSNEQFF TGCGCCAGCAGCTTTAGCAATGAGCAGTTCTTC TRBJ2-1 NA NA TRBV5-1
CASSPKTGGAGNTEAFF TGTGCCAGCAGCCCAAAAACAGGGGGCGCGGGGAACACTGAAGCTTTCTTT TRBJ1-1 NA TRBD1 TRBV11-2
CTSSVKRGGRPYEQYF TGCACCAGCAGCGTCAAGAGGGGCGGGAGGCCTTACGAGCAGTACTTC TRBJ2-7 NA NA TRBV1
CASSPTGQGYNEQFF TGTGCCAGCTCACCAACGGGCCAGGGGTACAATGAGCAGTTCTTC TRBJ2-1 NA NA TRBV18
CASSLRLAMSGATGELFF TGTGCCAGCAGCTTGCGGCTGGCAATGAGCGGGGCCACCGGGGAGCTGTTTTTT TRBJ2-2 NA TRBD2 TRBV5-5